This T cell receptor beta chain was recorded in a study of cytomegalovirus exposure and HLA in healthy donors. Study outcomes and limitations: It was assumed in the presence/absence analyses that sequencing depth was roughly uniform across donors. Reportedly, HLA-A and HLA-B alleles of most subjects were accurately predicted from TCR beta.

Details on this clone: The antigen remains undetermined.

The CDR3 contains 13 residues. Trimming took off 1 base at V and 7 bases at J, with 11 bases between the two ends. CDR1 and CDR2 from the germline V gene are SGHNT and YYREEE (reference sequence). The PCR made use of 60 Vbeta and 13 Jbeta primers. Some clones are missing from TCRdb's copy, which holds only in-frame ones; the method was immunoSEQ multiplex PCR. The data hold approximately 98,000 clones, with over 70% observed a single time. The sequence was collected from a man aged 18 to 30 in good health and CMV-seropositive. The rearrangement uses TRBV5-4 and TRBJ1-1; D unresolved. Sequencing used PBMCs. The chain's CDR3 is CASSLSNSFEAFF. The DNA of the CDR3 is TGTGCCAGCAGCTTGAGCAATTCGTTTGAAGCTTTCTTT.